The 5 T cell receptor beta chains in this list originate from one sample, sequenced in a study of radiotherapy plus CTLA-4 blockade in lung cancer (dated by TCRdb to the late 2010s). Library preparation was by the immunoSEQ multiplex PCR assay. Imported from immuneACCESS, the table was reduced by TCRdb to in-frame sequences with V and J called. These copies leave out some clones; in studies compared against another copy, an unresolved V gene accounts for under half, and the cause of the remainder is not known. The sample table records 50,000 to 85,000 clones; roughly four fifths of these occur just once. The ten largest clonotypes hold about 4.3% of the sample. Sample: peripheral blood, taken from a patient treated with radiotherapy plus ipilimumab. These receptors all come from a human donor with non-small cell lung cancer who had a partial response to radiotherapy plus ipilimumab.

This chain joins TRBV18 and TRBJ2-1; 7 nucleotides align to TRBD2. The length of the CDR3 is 15 residues. CDR1 KGHSH and CDR2 LQKENI come from the germline V gene. V shed 3 bases and J 5 bases; nucleotides not matched to a gene: 7. CDR3 DNA: TGTGCCAGCTCACCTCTAGCTAGCGGCAACAATGAGCAGTTCTTC. Translating it yields CASSPLASGNNEQFF.

This sequence joins TRBV30 and TRBJ1-4; D not certain. Germline V lookup: CDR1 GTSNPN, CDR2 SVGIG (reference sequence). V lost 7 bases, J lost 0 bases, and 9 bases lay in between. The CDR3 runs 13 residues. In DNA, the CDR3 is TGTGCCTTCTCAGATTCAACTAATGAAAAACTGTTTTTT. Translated, it gives CAFSDSTNEKLFF.

This clone was detected a few times. The chain recombines TRBV28 with TRBJ1-1, with D tentatively TRBD1 (6 bases). Germline values: CDR1 MDHEN, CDR2 SYDVKM. Trimming pared 3 bases from V and 3 bases from J, leaving 11 bases between. There are 14 residues in the CDR3. The CDR3 DNA is TGTGCCAGCAGTTTGGGGGCCGGGGACACTGAAGCTTTCTTT. It specifies CASSLGAGDTEAFF. The full variable domain, completed using reference TRBV28 and TRBJ1-1, is DVKVTQSSRYLVKRTGEKVFLECVQDMDHENMFWYRQDPGLGLRLIYFSYDVKMKEKGDIPEGYSVSREKKERFSLILESASTNQTSMYLCASSLGAGDTEAFFGQGTRLTVV.

The CDR3 region has the DNA TGTGCCAGCAGCTTGGGACACTCGAACACTGAAGCTTTCTTT. Amino acids: CASSLGHSNTEAFF. The genes are TRBV5-6 and TRBJ1-1; D not certain. V was clipped by 0 bases and J by 1 base, with 7 bases between them. CDR1 and CDR2 (germline): SGHDT, YYEEEE. CDR3 length equals 14 residues. The whole variable domain, remainder taken from reference TRBV5-6 and TRBJ1-1, is DAGVTQSPTHLIKTRGQQVTLRCSPKSGHDTVSWYQQALGQGPQFIFQYYEEEERQRGNFPDRFSGHQFPNYSSELNVNALLLGDSALYLCASSLGHSNTEAFFGQGTRLTVV.

The chain is built from TRBV13 and TRBJ2-3; 10 nucleotides align to TRBD1. The germline V gene encodes CDR1 PRHDT and CDR2 FYEKMQ (reference sequence). The CDR3 covers 17 residues. With 4 bases clipped from V and 6 bases from J, the junction kept 13 bases outside the gene matches. The CDR3 bases are TGTGCCAGCAGCTCTAGGATGCCGGGACAGGGGACGGATACGCAGTATTTT. This encodes CASSSRMPGQGTDTQYF.